Listed below are T cell receptor beta chains from one sample, sequenced in a study of T cell responses to AZD1222 COVID-19 vaccine. Assay used: immunoSEQ multiplex PCR; TCRdb lists only in-frame clones, some missing. This sample has more than 95,000 clones, with around 91% found just once. Sequenced here: peripheral blood, sampled 28 days after the second AZD1222 dose. The origin of the receptors is an adult who received the AZD1222 COVID-19 vaccine. CDR3s include the opening cysteine and the closing phenylalanine or tryptophan. A D gene is named only where the DNA matches it firmly. Not every row has a clone size; where given, it reads once, few, many or a size class.

j_call: TRBJ2-1; d_call: TRBD1; clone_size: .; v_call: TRBV7-9; cdr3_nt: TGTGCCAGCAGCTTAGACCGGGACAGCAGCCGAGAGCAGTTCTTC; cdr3_aa: CASSLDRDSSREQFF
j_call: TRBJ2-7; d_call: TRBD2; clone_size: .; v_call: TRBV28; cdr3_nt: TGTGCCAGCAGTTTAATAAAAACTAGCGGTGGCGAGCAGTACTTC; cdr3_aa: CASSLIKTSGGEQYF
j_call: TRBJ1-1; d_call: .; clone_size: .; v_call: TRBV29-1; cdr3_nt: TGCAGCGTTGTTGGGACATCTAACACTGAAGCTTTCTTT; cdr3_aa: CSVVGTSNTEAFF
j_call: TRBJ1-1; d_call: TRBD1; clone_size: .; v_call: TRBV7-2; cdr3_nt: TGTGCCAGCAGCTTGGGGGACAGGTTGAACACTGAAGCTTTCTTT; cdr3_aa: CASSLGDRLNTEAFF
j_call: TRBJ1-1; d_call: .; clone_size: .; v_call: TRBV10-2; cdr3_nt: TGCGCCAGCATTATGAACACTGAAGCTTTCTTT; cdr3_aa: CASIMNTEAFF
j_call: TRBJ1-6; d_call: .; clone_size: .; v_call: TRBV10-2; cdr3_nt: TGCGCCAGCAAGCAGGGAGGCTCACCCCTCCACTTT; cdr3_aa: CASKQGGSPLHF
j_call: TRBJ1-4; d_call: .; clone_size: .; v_call: TRBV28; cdr3_nt: TGTGCCAGCAGTCCCCCTGGGACTGATGAAAAACTGTTTTTT; cdr3_aa: CASSPPGTDEKLFF
j_call: TRBJ1-2; d_call: TRBD1; clone_size: .; v_call: TRBV7-9; cdr3_nt: TGTGCCAGCAGCCGACAGGGGGCAAGGGGCTACACCTTC; cdr3_aa: CASSRQGARGYTF
j_call: TRBJ2-1; d_call: TRBD1; clone_size: .; v_call: TRBV4-1; cdr3_nt: TGCGCCAGCAGCCAGGGAAGGGGGCTTTTGACGGAGCAGTTCTTC; cdr3_aa: CASSQGRGLLTEQFF
j_call: TRBJ2-5; d_call: TRBD2; clone_size: .; v_call: TRBV4-1; cdr3_nt: TGCGCCAGCAGCCAAGACGAAACTAGCGGGAGTAGGGAGACCCAGTACTTC; cdr3_aa: CASSQDETSGSRETQYF
j_call: TRBJ2-7; d_call: TRBD2; clone_size: once; v_call: TRBV5-1; cdr3_nt: TGCGCCAGCAGCTTGGCTGGCGGGAGGGCCCACGAGCAGTACTTC; cdr3_aa: CASSLAGGRAHEQYF
j_call: TRBJ2-7; d_call: .; clone_size: .; v_call: TRBV13; cdr3_nt: TGTGCCAGCAGCTTAGGCCGATCGGGCCACGAGCAGTACTTC; cdr3_aa: CASSLGRSGHEQYF
j_call: TRBJ2-1; d_call: TRBD2; clone_size: .; v_call: TRBV5-1; cdr3_nt: TGCGCCAGCAGCTATTCAGCGGGACCCTCCTACAATGAGCAGTTCTTC; cdr3_aa: CASSYSAGPSYNEQFF
j_call: TRBJ1-2; d_call: .; clone_size: .; v_call: TRBV4-1; cdr3_nt: TGCGCCAGCAGCCAAGGGAGACCTGGCTACACCTTC; cdr3_aa: CASSQGRPGYTF
j_call: TRBJ2-2; d_call: .; clone_size: .; v_call: TRBV5-6; cdr3_nt: TGTGCCAGCAGCGGGACGGCCCTCACCGGGGAGCTGTTTTTT; cdr3_aa: CASSGTALTGELFF
j_call: TRBJ1-2; d_call: .; clone_size: .; v_call: TRBV11-2; cdr3_nt: TGTGCCAGCAGCTGGACGGGGTCCTCTAACTATGGCTACACCTTC; cdr3_aa: CASSWTGSSNYGYTF
j_call: TRBJ2-7; d_call: .; clone_size: .; v_call: TRBV5-4; cdr3_nt: TGTGCCAGCAGCTTGGACTACAGAGCGAACTACGAGCAGTACTTC; cdr3_aa: CASSLDYRANYEQYF
j_call: TRBJ2-1; d_call: TRBD2; clone_size: .; v_call: TRBV6-1; cdr3_nt: TGTGCCAGCAGTGAACTAGCGGCCTACTCCTACAATGAGCAGTTCTTC; cdr3_aa: CASSELAAYSYNEQFF
j_call: TRBJ1-2; d_call: TRBD1; clone_size: .; v_call: TRBV28; cdr3_nt: TGTGCCAGCCTCGGGGCAGGGGGCGTTGGCTACACCTTC; cdr3_aa: CASLGAGGVGYTF
j_call: TRBJ2-1; d_call: .; clone_size: .; v_call: TRBV24-1; cdr3_nt: TGTGCCACCAGTGAGGCGAGCTCCTACAATGAGCAGTTCTTC; cdr3_aa: CATSEASSYNEQFF
j_call: TRBJ2-1; d_call: TRBD1; clone_size: .; v_call: TRBV11-2; cdr3_nt: TGTGCCAGCAGCCATGGACAGGGCTCCTACAATGAGCAGTTCTTC; cdr3_aa: CASSHGQGSYNEQFF
j_call: TRBJ2-3; d_call: .; clone_size: .; v_call: TRBV9; cdr3_nt: TGTGCCAGCAGCGATACTGGGCAGCGCACAGATACGCAGTATTTT; cdr3_aa: CASSDTGQRTDTQYF
j_call: TRBJ1-1; d_call: .; clone_size: .; v_call: TRBV2; cdr3_nt: TGTGCTACCGACCACAGGGTGCCTGAAGCTTTCTTT; cdr3_aa: CATDHRVPEAFF
j_call: TRBJ2-3; d_call: .; clone_size: .; v_call: TRBV30; cdr3_nt: TGTGCCTGGATCCCCTTATCAGATACGCAGTATTTT; cdr3_aa: CAWIPLSDTQYF
j_call: TRBJ1-1; d_call: TRBD1; clone_size: .; v_call: TRBV13; cdr3_nt: TGTGCCAGCAGCCTGACAGGGAACGAAGCTTTCTTT; cdr3_aa: CASSLTGNEAFF
j_call: TRBJ1-1; d_call: TRBD1; clone_size: .; v_call: TRBV9; cdr3_nt: TGTGCCAGCAGCGAGGGACAGGGCACTGAAGCTTTCTTT; cdr3_aa: CASSEGQGTEAFF
j_call: TRBJ2-7; d_call: TRBD2; clone_size: .; v_call: TRBV27; cdr3_nt: TGTGCCAGCCATTCCAGCGGGAGTGGCCACGAGCAGTACTTC; cdr3_aa: CASHSSGSGHEQYF
j_call: TRBJ2-2; d_call: .; clone_size: .; v_call: TRBV29-1; cdr3_nt: TGCAGCGTTGACATAGGGGGGGACACCGGGGAGCTGTTTTTT; cdr3_aa: CSVDIGGDTGELFF
j_call: TRBJ1-1; d_call: TRBD1; clone_size: .; v_call: TRBV30; cdr3_nt: TGTGCCTGGAGTCTCACCGGGACAGGGGGTACTGAAGCTTTCTTT; cdr3_aa: CAWSLTGTGGTEAFF
j_call: TRBJ2-6; d_call: .; clone_size: .; v_call: TRBV7-9; cdr3_nt: TGTGCCAGCAGACCGAGATCCTCTGGGGCCAACGTCCTGACTTTC; cdr3_aa: CASRPRSSGANVLTF
j_call: TRBJ1-4; d_call: TRBD1; clone_size: .; v_call: TRBV3-1/TRBV3-2; cdr3_nt: TGTGCCAGCAGCCATGGGGGACAGGGGGTCGGGCTGTTTTTT; cdr3_aa: CASSHGGQGVGLFF
j_call: TRBJ2-2; d_call: TRBD2; clone_size: .; v_call: TRBV7-3; cdr3_nt: TGTGCCAGCAGCAAACATATAGCGGGAAACACCGGGGAGCTGTTTTTT; cdr3_aa: CASSKHIAGNTGELFF
j_call: TRBJ2-1; d_call: .; clone_size: .; v_call: TRBV25-1; cdr3_nt: TGTGCCAGCACCGGAATGGGGGGTGGTCTGTTCTTC; cdr3_aa: CASTGMGGGLFF
j_call: TRBJ2-5; d_call: .; clone_size: .; v_call: TRBV7-9; cdr3_nt: TGTGCCAGCAGCTTAGCGTTCGGGGCTACCCAAGAGACCCAGTACTTC; cdr3_aa: CASSLAFGATQETQYF
j_call: TRBJ2-7; d_call: TRBD2; clone_size: .; v_call: TRBV5-6; cdr3_nt: TGTGCCAGCAGCTACGGGACTAGCGGATCCTACGAGCAGTACTTC; cdr3_aa: CASSYGTSGSYEQYF
j_call: TRBJ2-7; d_call: TRBD2; clone_size: .; v_call: TRBV30; cdr3_nt: TGTGCCTGGACTGTCGGACTAGCTAGCTCCTACGAGCAGTACTTC; cdr3_aa: CAWTVGLASSYEQYF
j_call: TRBJ2-1; d_call: TRBD2; clone_size: .; v_call: TRBV9; cdr3_nt: TGTGCCAGCAGCGTACAAGGTCCGGGACTAGCGGTTTACAATGAGCAGTTCTTC; cdr3_aa: CASSVQGPGLAVYNEQFF
j_call: TRBJ2-1; d_call: TRBD2; clone_size: .; v_call: TRBV5-1; cdr3_nt: TGCGCCAGCAGCCCGGGACTAGCGGAGGGGGTTTACAATGAGCAGTTCTTC; cdr3_aa: CASSPGLAEGVYNEQFF
j_call: TRBJ2-7; d_call: TRBD1; clone_size: .; v_call: TRBV7-3; cdr3_nt: TGTGCCAGCAGCTTAACCGGGACAGGGGGCCACGAGCAGTACTTC; cdr3_aa: CASSLTGTGGHEQYF
j_call: TRBJ2-7; d_call: TRBD1; clone_size: once; v_call: TRBV28; cdr3_nt: TGTGCCAGCAGTTTTGAAACAGGGGGCGCGTTCTACGAGCAGTACTTC; cdr3_aa: CASSFETGGAFYEQYF
j_call: TRBJ2-3; d_call: .; clone_size: .; v_call: TRBV24-1; cdr3_nt: TGTGCCACCAGTGATTTCGGCGGACTCACAGATACGCAGTATTTT; cdr3_aa: CATSDFGGLTDTQYF
j_call: TRBJ1-2; d_call: TRBD1; clone_size: .; v_call: TRBV30; cdr3_nt: TGTGCCTCCTCGGACTATGGGACAGGGGTATATGGCTACACCTTC; cdr3_aa: CASSDYGTGVYGYTF
j_call: TRBJ1-2; d_call: TRBD1; clone_size: .; v_call: TRBV6-5; cdr3_nt: TGTGCCAGCTCCGGGGACAGGGGAGGTTGGGGCTACACCTTC; cdr3_aa: CASSGDRGGWGYTF
j_call: TRBJ1-4; d_call: .; clone_size: .; v_call: TRBV27; cdr3_nt: TGTGCCAGCAGTTTATCTTCGCAGAATGAAAAACTGTTTTTT; cdr3_aa: CASSLSSQNEKLFF
j_call: TRBJ2-1; d_call: TRBD1; clone_size: .; v_call: TRBV2; cdr3_nt: TGTGCCAGCAGTGGATGGGACAGGGCTCAGGAGCAGTTCTTC; cdr3_aa: CASSGWDRAQEQFF
j_call: TRBJ2-7; d_call: TRBD1; clone_size: .; v_call: TRBV7-3; cdr3_nt: TGTGCCAGCAGCTCATGGACAGGGGGCGACGACGAGCAGTACTTC; cdr3_aa: CASSSWTGGDDEQYF
j_call: TRBJ1-2; d_call: .; clone_size: .; v_call: TRBV28; cdr3_nt: TGTGCCAGCCGATCGGACATCTATGGCTACACCTTC; cdr3_aa: CASRSDIYGYTF